This T cell receptor beta chain was identified during a study of blood T cell repertoires in COVID-19. In the study overall: COVID-19 samples collected from the United States, Italy and Spain covered acute and convalescent phases. Nucleic acid was either cDNA or gDNA, and it came from T cells, B-cell-depleted T cells, or PBMCs.

Methods used by the authors: Researchers report that nucleated cell counts were estimated from reference gene primer amplification. This table comes from immunoSEQ multiplex PCR, and its TCRdb copy is limited to in-frame clones, with some not included. That table furnishes V, J and clone size, whereas the DNA furnished D and trimming. This table has about 160,000 clones, around four fifths appearing once. Trimming shortened V by 4 bases and J by 7 bases, and 14 bases separated the two germline ends. The CDR3 runs to 14 residues. The germline V gene encodes CDR1 MNHEY and CDR2 SMNVEV (reference sequence).

This receptor was obtained from a man between 70 and 80 years old with acute or convalescent COVID-19. The chain employs TRBV27 and TRBJ1-5, with D possibly being TRBD1 (6 bases). The sequenced material came from peripheral blood. CDR3 sequence (DNA): TGTGCCAGCAGTTATCAGGGGATTGGGCAGCCCCAGCATTTT. Translation: CASSYQGIGQPQHF.